Shown below are 26 T cell receptor beta chains from a single sample sequenced in a study of T cell responses to AZD1222 COVID-19 vaccine. Produced via immunoSEQ multiplex PCR; TCRdb's table is partial and in-frame only. Counted here are more than 100,000 clones, 87% occurring once; the ten biggest clones make up roughly a tenth. Specimen: peripheral blood, collected on day 0 of AZD1222 vaccination. These receptors were obtained from an adult in good health.

This chain joins TRBV4-1 and TRBJ2-1; D might be TRBD1 (9 bases). Germline CDR1 MGHRA, CDR2 YSYEKL. Trimming cost V 3 bases and J 2 bases, with 17 bases left between them. CDR3 length equals 17 residues. The CDR3 loop reads CASSHPTGGLAYNEQFF. Here the CDR3 DNA reads TGCGCCAGCAGCCATCCGACAGGGGGACTAGCCTACAATGAGCAGTTCTTC.

The V gene is TRBV10-3, the J gene TRBJ2-3; 11 nucleotides match TRBD2. Trimming cost V 7 bases and J 1 base; bases outside gene matches: 4. This CDR3 region has 15 residues. Germline V CDR1 and CDR2: ENHRY, SYGVKD. CDR3 loop: CAITRSGGGTDTQYF. The CDR3 DNA reads TGTGCCATCACCCGTAGCGGGGGGGGCACAGATACGCAGTATTTT.

This clone was seen only a few times. V is TRBV5-4 and J is TRBJ2-7; D ambiguous. The CDR3 consists of 16 residues. V lost 4 bases and J lost 3, with 20 bases in between. CDR1 and CDR2 (germline): SGHNT, YYREEE (reference sequence). The CDR3 sequence is CASSLHGRKVYYEQYF. DNA of the CDR3: TGTGCCAGCAGCCTCCATGGCAGAAAGGTATACTACGAGCAGTACTTC. The variable domain in full, with the rest retrieved from reference TRBV5-4 and TRBJ2-7, is ETGVTQSPTHLIKTRGQQVTLRCSSQSGHNTVSWYQQALGQGPQFIFQYYREEENGRGNFPPRFSGLQFPNYSSELNVNALELDDSALYLCASSLHGRKVYYEQYFGPGTRLTVT.

This clone appeared a single time. The chain employs TRBV11-3 and TRBJ2-1, with unresolved D. The CDR3 runs 11 residues. The germline V gene encodes CDR1 SGHNT and CDR2 YENEEA. Trimming took off 5 bases at V and 4 bases at J, with 3 bases between the two ends. The CDR3 here is CASSGYNEQFF. Here the CDR3 DNA reads TGTGCCAGCAGCGGGTACAATGAGCAGTTCTTC.

There are many counts of this clone. The chain is built from TRBV15 and TRBJ2-2; D is uncertain. There are 17 residues in the CDR3. Germline-derived CDR1 and CDR2 are LNHNV and YYDKDF (reference sequence). V was shortened by 0 bases and J by 0 bases, with 11 bases between the two germline ends. CDR3 coding DNA: TGTGCCACCAGCAGAGATCGAAACAGCGCGAACACCGGGGAGCTGTTTTTT. Translation gives CATSRDRNSANTGELFF.

The genes are TRBV19 and TRBJ1-2; D gene uncertain. This CDR3 is built from 15 residues. The V gene lost 1 base and the J gene lost 0 bases, with 9 bases spanning the gap. Germline lookup yields CDR1 LNHDA and CDR2 SQIVND (reference sequence). The CDR3, as DNA: TGTGCCAGTAGTATAGTTCGGTTAGCTAACTATGGCTACACCTTC. As protein: CASSIVRLANYGYTF.

The chain is built from TRBV5-6 and TRBJ1-1; 9 nucleotides align to TRBD1. The CDR3 sequence is 14 residues long. Losses at the gene ends were 3 bases for V and 4 bases for J; bases not matched to a gene: 4. From germline, CDR1 is SGHDT and CDR2 YYEEEE. CDR3 region: CASSSGTGLTEAFF. The CDR3 region has the DNA TGTGCCAGCAGCTCCGGGACAGGGCTCACTGAAGCTTTCTTT.

The chain has TRBV5-8 and TRBJ1-2; tentative D call: TRBD1 (5 bases). CDR1 is SGHTS, CDR2 YDEGEE, per germline. The length of the CDR3 is 17 residues. V was trimmed by 1 base and J by 0 bases, leaving 16 bases between them. Written as DNA, the CDR3 is TGTGCCAGCAGCTTGAGACAGCGCATCCTTTCTAACTATGGCTACACCTTC. Its protein is CASSLRQRILSNYGYTF.

V usage is TRBV10-3 and J usage is TRBJ1-5; a weak D match, TRBD1 (5 bases). Trimming shortened V by 5 bases and J by 7 bases, and 15 bases separated the two germline ends. The CDR3 is made up of 14 amino acids. In germline, CDR1 is ENHRY, CDR2 SYGVKD. CDR3 sequence reads: CAISQGTEGQPQHF. For the CDR3, the DNA is TGTGCCATCAGTCAGGGTACGGAAGGACAGCCCCAGCATTTT.

The V gene is TRBV19, the J gene TRBJ1-2; 11 nucleotides line up with TRBD1. The CDR3 has 14 amino acids. V lost 6 bases to trimming and J lost 4 bases; unmatched junction nucleotides: 4. CDR1 and CDR2 from the germline V gene are LNHDA and SQIVND (reference sequence). CDR3 coding DNA: TGTGCCAGTAGGGACAGGGGGCATTCCTATGGCTACACCTTC. Translated: CASRDRGHSYGYTF.

The chain is built from TRBV7-2 and TRBJ2-7; maybe TRBD2 (6 bases). The ends were cut back, 3 bases at V and 2 bases at J, with 11 bases in the middle. This CDR3 has 14 residues. CDR1 and CDR2 (germline): SGHTA, FQGNSA. The CDR3 reads CASSFTSQTYEQYF. The CDR3 nucleotides are TGTGCCAGCAGCTTTACTAGCCAAACCTACGAGCAGTACTTC.

In this sample, this clone is medium-sized. The rearrangement links TRBV4-3 to TRBJ2-7; a possible D gene is TRBD2 (5 bases). This CDR3 has 15 amino acids. Germline CDR1 and CDR2: LGHNA and YSLEER. Trimming stripped 0 bases from V and 4 bases from J, with 13 bases between. CDR3: CASSQDPGRRYEQYF. In nucleotides, the CDR3 is TGCGCCAGCAGCCAAGATCCGGGGAGAAGGTACGAGCAGTACTTC.

This rearrangement joins TRBV19 to TRBJ2-1; D is tentatively TRBD1 or TRBD2 (5 bases each). Germline V gene data show CDR1 as LNHDA and CDR2 as SQIVND (reference sequence). V was pared by 2 bases and J by 8 bases, with 13 bases between. The CDR3 runs 14 residues. The CDR3 nucleotides read TGTGCCAGTAGTATAACCCGTCAGGGACATGAGCAGTTCTTC. This encodes CASSITRQGHEQFF. Supplemented by reference TRBV19 and TRBJ2-1, the full variable domain reads DGGITQSPKYLFRKEGQNVTLSCEQNLNHDAMYWYRQDPGQGLRLIYYSQIVNDFQKGDIAEGYSVSREKKESFPLTVTSAQKNPTAFYLCASSITRQGHEQFFGPGTRLTVL.

The genes are TRBV4-1 and TRBJ2-7; D perhaps matches TRBD2 (5 bases). CDR1 is MGHRA and CDR2 is YSYEKL in the germline V gene. Trimming removed 2 bases at V and 0 bases at J, with 11 bases between. This CDR3 contains 15 residues. The CDR3 bases are TGCGCCAGCAGCCAAAACCCGGGGTCCTCCTACGAGCAGTACTTC. Translated, it gives CASSQNPGSSYEQYF.

The chain is built from TRBV28 and TRBJ2-2; D gene uncertain. The CDR3 covers 17 residues. With 3 bases removed from V and 6 bases from J, the gap between germline ends came to 20 bases. Looked up from germline, CDR1 is MDHEN and CDR2 is SYDVKM. CDR3: CASSFLALKGPPGELFF. The DNA for the CDR3 is TGTGCCAGCAGTTTCTTAGCACTAAAGGGTCCCCCCGGGGAGCTGTTTTTT. The variable domain in full, completed from reference TRBV28 and TRBJ2-2, reads DVKVTQSSRYLVKRTGEKVFLECVQDMDHENMFWYRQDPGLGLRLIYFSYDVKMKEKGDIPEGYSVSREKKERFSLILESASTNQTSMYLCASSFLALKGPPGELFFGEGSRLTVL.

The rearrangement uses TRBV7-8 and TRBJ1-6; D gene ambiguous. The V end lost 5 bases, the J end lost 8 bases, and 16 bases lay between the germline ends. The germline V gene encodes CDR1 SGHVS and CDR2 FQNEAQ. CDR3 length: 15 residues. CDR3 protein: CASSRVIRADSPLHF. CDR3 sequence (DNA): TGTGCCAGCAGCCGAGTGATAAGGGCCGATTCACCCCTCCACTTT.

The chain couples TRBV10-3 to TRBJ2-7; the D is unclear. The germline V gene encodes CDR1 ENHRY and CDR2 SYGVKD. This CDR3 contains 13 residues. V lost 2 bases to trimming and J lost 4 bases, with 9 bases between them. The CDR3 sequence is CAISEDMAYEQYF. The CDR3 region has the DNA TGTGCCATCAGTGAGGATATGGCTTACGAGCAGTACTTC.

This chain uses TRBV4-2 with TRBJ1-5; TRBD1 agrees at 9 bases. This CDR3 is built from 15 residues. V lost 0 bases to trimming and J lost 5 bases; unmatched junction nucleotides: 2. From germline, CDR1 is LGHNA and CDR2 YNFKEQ. CDR3 nucleotide sequence: TGTGCCAGCAGCCAAGATACAGGGGGCTATCAGCCCCAGCATTTT. Translation: CASSQDTGGYQPQHF.

J is TRBJ1-5 and V is TRBV6-5, with 8 bases matching TRBD1. Germline values: CDR1 MNHEY, CDR2 SVGAGI. Losses at the gene ends were 7 bases for V and 1 base for J; bases not matched to a gene: 3. CDR3 length: 14 residues. The CDR3 nucleotides read TGTGCCAGCATGAGGGACAGGAGCAATCAGCCCCAGCATTTT. Protein sequence: CASMRDRSNQPQHF.

V and J are TRBV9 and TRBJ2-3; TRBD2 aligns across 9 bases. Germline assignment: CDR1 SGDLS and CDR2 YYNGEE. J lost 0 bases, V lost 3 bases, and 5 bases had no gene match. The CDR3 contains 16 residues. CDR3 coding DNA: TGTGCCAGCAGCGAGGGACTAGCTCCCAGCACAGATACGCAGTATTTT. Translated, it gives CASSEGLAPSTDTQYF.

CDR3 nucleotide sequence: TGCAGCGCTGCGGGACAGCCCCTTTACGAGCAGTACTTC. As protein: CSAAGQPLYEQYF. The rearrangement joins TRBV29-1 to TRBJ2-7, with TRBD1 as a possible D gene (7 bases). There are 13 residues in the CDR3. Looked up from germline, CDR1 is SQVTM and CDR2 is ANQGSEA. The V end was cut by 7 bases, the J end by 4 bases, with 17 bases between.

The chain recombines TRBV11-2 with TRBJ1-6, with TRBD1 identical over 10 bases. Germline CDR1 and CDR2: SGHAT and FQNNGV. V dropped 0 bases and J dropped 11; count of bases not matched to a gene: 4. The CDR3 totals 15 residues. The CDR3: CASSLDLGQGPPLHF. CDR3 nucleotides: TGTGCCAGCAGCTTAGATCTGGGACAGGGGCCACCCCTCCACTTT.

The J gene is TRBJ2-1, the V gene TRBV5-1; D might be TRBD2 (6 bases). Trimming removed 0 bases at V and 12 bases at J, with 7 bases between. CDR3 length: 11 amino acids. Germline values: CDR1 SGHRS, CDR2 YFSETQ. CDR3 loop: CASSLVGGQFF. DNA for the CDR3: TGCGCCAGCAGCTTGGTCGGGGGGCAGTTCTTC.

V and J are TRBV3-1 (or the pseudogene TRBV3-2) and TRBJ2-3; no definite D call. The CDR3 consists of 15 residues. Looked up from germline, CDR1 is LGHDT and CDR2 is YNNKEL (reference sequence). V shed 3 bases and J shed 0 bases, with 10 bases lying between them. Here the CDR3 reads CASSQRSTSTDTQYF. The CDR3 DNA reads as TGTGCCAGCAGCCAGAGGAGTACTAGCACAGATACGCAGTATTTT.

There are a few counts of this clone. The gene calls are TRBV5-1 and TRBJ1-2; D ambiguous. Germline CDR1 reads SGHRS; CDR2 reads YFSETQ. V was clipped by 0 bases and J by 6 bases, with 6 bases between them. The CDR3 runs to 12 residues. The CDR3 bases are TGCGCCAGCAGCTTGGACACCGATGGCTACACCTTC. Its protein product is CASSLDTDGYTF.

The rearrangement joins TRBV6-5 to TRBJ2-7; 8 bases are a match to TRBD1. Losses at the gene ends were 11 bases for V and 3 bases for J; bases not matched to a gene: 6. The CDR3 totals 12 residues. Per the germline V gene, CDR1 is MNHEY and CDR2 is SVGAGI. The CDR3 sequence: CACGDRIYEQYF. CDR3 in DNA: TGTGCCTGCGGGGACAGGATCTACGAGCAGTACTTC.